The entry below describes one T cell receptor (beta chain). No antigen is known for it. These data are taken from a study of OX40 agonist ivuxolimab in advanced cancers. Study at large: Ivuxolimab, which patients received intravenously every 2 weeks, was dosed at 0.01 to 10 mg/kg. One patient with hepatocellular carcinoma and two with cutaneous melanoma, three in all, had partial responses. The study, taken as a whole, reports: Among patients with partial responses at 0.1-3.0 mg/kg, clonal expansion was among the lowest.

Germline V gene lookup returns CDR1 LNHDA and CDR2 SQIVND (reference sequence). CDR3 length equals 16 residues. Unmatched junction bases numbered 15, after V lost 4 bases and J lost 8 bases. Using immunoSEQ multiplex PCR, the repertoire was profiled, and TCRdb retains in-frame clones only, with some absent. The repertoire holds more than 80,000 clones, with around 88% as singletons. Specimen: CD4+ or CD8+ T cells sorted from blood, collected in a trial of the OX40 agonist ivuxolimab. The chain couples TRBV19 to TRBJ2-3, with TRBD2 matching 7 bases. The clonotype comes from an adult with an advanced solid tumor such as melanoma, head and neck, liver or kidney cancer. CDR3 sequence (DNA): TGTGCCAGTAGTACCCAATCGGGGACGGGAGGAGGTACGCAGTATTTT. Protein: CASSTQSGTGGGTQYF.